These T cell receptor beta chains were read from a single sample in a study of T cells in Graves' hyperthyroidism and ophthalmopathy. TCRdb re-called the multiplex PCR reads with MiXCR, one entry per CDR3 protein. The sample carries hundreds of thousands of distinct CDR3 sequences, about 14% recorded once. The specimen sequenced was blood. The source is a woman between 45 and 65 years old with Graves' ophthalmopathy. CDR3s include the opening cysteine and the closing phenylalanine or tryptophan. Each record gives: clone size, D gene, J gene, V gene, CDR3 DNA, CDR3 protein. D genes are given only for firm matches. Clone size is stated in some rows and not others, as once, few, many or a class when expanded.

many TRBD1 TRBJ2-7 TRBV20-1 TGCAGTGCTAACTCCGGGACAGGGGGTTACGAGCAGTACTTC CSANSGTGGYEQYF
- TRBD2 TRBJ2-5 TRBV7-3 TGTGCCAGCAGCTTAACATCTAGCGGACAGACCCAGTACTTC CASSLTSSGQTQYF
- - TRBJ1-2 TRBV12-5 TGTGCTAGTGGTATGGGGGGGCGCTATGGCTACACCTTC CASGMGGRYGYTF
- TRBD1 TRBJ1-3 TRBV28 TGTGCCAGCACCCCAGGACAGGGGGCTGGAAACACCATATATTTT CASTPGQGAGNTIYF
many - TRBJ1-2 TRBV24-1 TGTGCCACCAGTGACTCGGCCGGGACATCCGTCTATGGCTACACCTTC CATSDSAGTSVYGYTF
few - TRBJ2-7 TRBV30 TGTGCCTGGAGCCCCAGGCGGGCCGAGCAGTACTTC CAWSPRRAEQYF
- - TRBJ2-7 TRBV11-1 TGTGCCAGCAGCTTGCGGCTAGCGCCCCCCTACGAGCAGTACTTC CASSLRLAPPYEQYF
few TRBD1 TRBJ2-3 TRBV5-1 TGCGCCAGCAGCCTACTGACAGGGGCTCCCACAGATACGCAGTATTTT CASSLLTGAPTDTQYF
- - TRBJ2-1 TRBV7-9 TGTGCCAGCAGCTCTAAAGAATCCTACAATGAGCAGTTCTTC CASSSKESYNEQFF
- TRBD1 TRBJ1-1 TRBV6-2/TRBV6-3 TGTGCCAGCAGTTACACAGGACAGGGAATGAACACTGAAGCTTTCTTT CASSYTGQGMNTEAFF
few - TRBJ1-2 TRBV7-9 TGTGCCAGCAGCAAGGCCCTGACAGGACTTAACTATGGCTACACCTTC CASSKALTGLNYGYTF
many - TRBJ2-2 TRBV12-3/TRBV12-4 TGTGCCAGCAGTTCCCAAACCGGGACGGCGAACACCGGGGAGCTGTTTTTT CASSSQTGTANTGELFF
many TRBD2 TRBJ2-1 TRBV6-2/TRBV6-3 TGTGCCAGCAGTTACTTAGCGGGAGAAGGTAATGAGCAGTTCTTC CASSYLAGEGNEQFF
few TRBD2 TRBJ2-1 TRBV19 TGTGCCAGTCGGTCCGGGACTAGCGGGAGCCACAATGAGCAGTTCTTC CASRSGTSGSHNEQFF
- TRBD2 TRBJ2-2 TRBV4-3 TGCGCCAGCAGCCAAGAAGCGGGAGTGAGGACCGGGGAGCTGTTTTTT CASSQEAGVRTGELFF
many - TRBJ2-1 TRBV7-2 TGTGCCAGCAGCTTAGTTCCGGATGATGAGCAGTTCTTC CASSLVPDDEQFF
few TRBD2 TRBJ2-2 TRBV20-1 TGCAGTGCTAGAGCGCCCGGGACTAGCGGGACCGGGGAGCTGTTTTTT CSARAPGTSGTGELFF
once TRBD2 TRBJ2-7 TRBV30 TGTGCCTGGAGTGTACTACTAGCGGGGTTCCGGACTCTCGAGCAGTACTTC CAWSVLLAGFRTLEQYF
many TRBD1 TRBJ2-7 TRBV15 TGTGCCACCAGCAGGACAGGGGCACTCTACGAGCAGTACTTC CATSRTGALYEQYF
many TRBD1 TRBJ2-2 TRBV30 TGTGCCTGGAGCCCCACAGGGGCCGGGGAGCTGTTTTTT CAWSPTGAGELFF
many - TRBJ2-1 TRBV11-2 TGTGCCAGCAGCTTAGGAAGGGACACAATGACACAGTTCTTC CASSLGRDTMTQFF
many - TRBJ2-3 TRBV12-3/TRBV12-4 TGTGCCAGCAGCCTTACTAGTCGTAGCACAGATACGCAGTATTTT CASSLTSRSTDTQYF
- TRBD2 TRBJ2-1 TRBV5-1 TGCGCCAGCAGCCCTAGTAGGCTAGCGGGGATCTCCTACAATGAGCAGTTCTTC CASSPSRLAGISYNEQFF
many - TRBJ2-3 TRBV6-1 TGTGCCAGCAGTGATGTGGACGGGAGCACAGATACGCAGTATTTT CASSDVDGSTDTQYF
few TRBD1 TRBJ2-3 TRBV20-1 TGCAGTGCTAGCCAAAGACAGGGTGGCACAGATACGCAGTATTTT CSASQRQGGTDTQYF
many - TRBJ1-5 TRBV19 TGTGCCAGTAGTATTCGGGGGCATGAGCAGCCCCAGCATTTT CASSIRGHEQPQHF